This TCR beta chain emerged from a study of cytomegalovirus exposure and HLA in healthy donors. Study findings and constraints: Using the classifier, cytomegalovirus status was reportedly diagnosed with high specificity and sensitivity. TCR beta V segments were, for the most part, productive about 90% or about 30% of the time in an earlier analysis.

A multiplex PCR was run with 60 Vbeta primers and 13 Jbeta primers. Sequencing was performed with immunoSEQ multiplex PCR; in TCRdb, only in-frame clones are kept and a portion is missing. The sample has 120,000 or so clones, 70% to 80% seen once; the top ten hold roughly 5%. In the case of this clone: As yet, its antigen is unknown.

Trimming took 2 bases from V and 3 from J; bases not matched to a gene: 3. This CDR3 region has 15 residues. Germline loops: CDR1 MNHEY, CDR2 SVGAGI. The TCR was taken from a man in his fifties or sixties in good health and CMV-seropositive. Sequencing was done on a sample of PBMCs. The chain employs TRBV6-5 and TRBJ2-7; 11 bases fit TRBD2. CDR3 DNA: TGTGCCAGCAGTTACCGAGGGACTAGCGGCTACGAGCAGTACTTC. Its translation: CASSYRGTSGYEQYF.